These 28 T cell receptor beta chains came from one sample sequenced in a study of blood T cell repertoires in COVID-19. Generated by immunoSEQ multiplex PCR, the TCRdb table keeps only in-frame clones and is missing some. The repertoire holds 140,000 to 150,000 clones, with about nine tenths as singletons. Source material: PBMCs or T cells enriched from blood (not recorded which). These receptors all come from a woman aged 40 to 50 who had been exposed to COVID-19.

The CDR3 is CASSLDPGSNQPQHF. CDR3 in DNA: TGTGCCAGCAGCTTGGATCCGGGGAGCAATCAGCCCCAGCATTTT. The rearrangement links TRBV5-5 to TRBJ1-5; D is uncertain. The CDR3 extends over 15 amino acids. Germline assignment: CDR1 SGHKS and CDR2 YYEKEE (reference sequence). V was trimmed by 0 bases and J by 1 base, leaving 8 bases between them.

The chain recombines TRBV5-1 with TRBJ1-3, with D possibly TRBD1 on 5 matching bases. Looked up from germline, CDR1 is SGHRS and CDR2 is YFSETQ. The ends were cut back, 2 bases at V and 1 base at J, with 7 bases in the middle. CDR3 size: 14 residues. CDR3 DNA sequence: TGCGCCAGCAGCTTCGACAGTTCTGGAAACACCATATATTTT. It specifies CASSFDSSGNTIYF.

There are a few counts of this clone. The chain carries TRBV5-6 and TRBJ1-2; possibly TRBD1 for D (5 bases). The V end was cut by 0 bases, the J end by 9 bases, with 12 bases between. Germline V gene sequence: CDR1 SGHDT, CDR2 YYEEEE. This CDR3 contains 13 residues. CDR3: CASSLVFGARYTF. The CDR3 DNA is TGTGCCAGCAGCTTGGTATTTGGGGCACGCTACACCTTC.

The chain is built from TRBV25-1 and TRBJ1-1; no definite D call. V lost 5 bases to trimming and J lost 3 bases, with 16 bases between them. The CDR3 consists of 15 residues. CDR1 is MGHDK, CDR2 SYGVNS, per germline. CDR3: CASSSLEVTHTEAFF. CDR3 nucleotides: TGTGCCAGCAGTTCACTCGAGGTGACGCACACTGAAGCTTTCTTT.

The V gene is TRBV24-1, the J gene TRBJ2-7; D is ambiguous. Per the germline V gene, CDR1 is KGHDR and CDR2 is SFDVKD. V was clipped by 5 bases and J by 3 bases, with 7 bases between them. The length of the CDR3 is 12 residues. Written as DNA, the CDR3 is TGTGCCACCAGTGCCACGGGCTACGAGCAGTACTTC. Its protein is CATSATGYEQYF.

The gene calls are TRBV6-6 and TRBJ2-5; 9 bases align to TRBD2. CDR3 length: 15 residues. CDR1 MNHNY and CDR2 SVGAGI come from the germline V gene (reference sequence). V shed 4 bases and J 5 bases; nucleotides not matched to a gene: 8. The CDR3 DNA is TGTGCCAGCAGTTCGCCCGGCGGGGGGGCGGAGACCCAGTACTTC. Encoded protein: CASSSPGGGAETQYF.

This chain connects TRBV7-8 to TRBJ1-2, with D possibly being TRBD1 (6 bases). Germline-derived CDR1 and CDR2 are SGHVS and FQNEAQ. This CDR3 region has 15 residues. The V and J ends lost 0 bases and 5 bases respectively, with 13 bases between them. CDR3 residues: CASSLAGGQGYGYTF. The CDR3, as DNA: TGTGCCAGCAGCTTAGCGGGGGGGCAAGGATATGGCTACACCTTC. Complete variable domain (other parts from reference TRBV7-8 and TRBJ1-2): GAGVSQSPRYKVAKRGQDVALRCDPISGHVSLFWYQQALGQGPEFLTYFQNEAQLDKSGLPSDRFFAERPEGSVSTLKIQRTQQEDSAVYLCASSLAGGQGYGYTFGSGTRLTVV.

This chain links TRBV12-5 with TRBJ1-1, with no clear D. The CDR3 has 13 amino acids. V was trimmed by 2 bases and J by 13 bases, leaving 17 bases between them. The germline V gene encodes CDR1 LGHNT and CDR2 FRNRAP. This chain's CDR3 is CASGLIKSAQVFF. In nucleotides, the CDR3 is TGTGCTAGTGGTTTGATCAAGAGCGCCCAAGTTTTCTTT.

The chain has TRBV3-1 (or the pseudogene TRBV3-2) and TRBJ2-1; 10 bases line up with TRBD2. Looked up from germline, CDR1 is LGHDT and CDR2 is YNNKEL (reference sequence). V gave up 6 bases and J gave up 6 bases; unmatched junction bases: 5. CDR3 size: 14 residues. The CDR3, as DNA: TGTGCCAGCAGGAAGCGGGAGGGCCGCAATGAGCAGTTCTTC. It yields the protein CASRKREGRNEQFF.

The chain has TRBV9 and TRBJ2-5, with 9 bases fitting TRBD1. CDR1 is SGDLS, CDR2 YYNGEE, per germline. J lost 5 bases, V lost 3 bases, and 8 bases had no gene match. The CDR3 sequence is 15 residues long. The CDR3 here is CASSAGQGNGETQYF. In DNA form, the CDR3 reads TGTGCCAGCAGCGCCGGACAGGGGAATGGCGAGACCCAGTACTTC.

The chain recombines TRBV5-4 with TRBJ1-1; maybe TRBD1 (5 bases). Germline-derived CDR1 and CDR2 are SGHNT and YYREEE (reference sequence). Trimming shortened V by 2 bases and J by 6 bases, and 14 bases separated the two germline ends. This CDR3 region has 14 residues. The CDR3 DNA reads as TGTGCCAGCAGCTTTTCGATGGGGCTCTCTGAAGCTTTCTTT. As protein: CASSFSMGLSEAFF.

The CDR3 reads CASSSSGAGQPQHF. The CDR3 DNA follows: TGTGCCAGTAGTAGCAGCGGAGCGGGTCAGCCCCAGCATTTT. J is TRBJ1-5 and V is TRBV19; no clear D. Trimming removed 4 bases from V and 6 bases from J, with 13 bases in between. CDR3 size: 14 residues. CDR1 LNHDA and CDR2 SQIVND come from the germline V gene (reference sequence).

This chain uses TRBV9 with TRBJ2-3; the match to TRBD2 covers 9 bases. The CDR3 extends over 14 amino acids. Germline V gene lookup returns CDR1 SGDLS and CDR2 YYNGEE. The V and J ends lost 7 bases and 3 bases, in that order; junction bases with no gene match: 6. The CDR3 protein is CASSASGETDTQYF. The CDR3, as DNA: TGTGCCAGCTCAGCTAGCGGGGAGACAGATACGCAGTATTTT.

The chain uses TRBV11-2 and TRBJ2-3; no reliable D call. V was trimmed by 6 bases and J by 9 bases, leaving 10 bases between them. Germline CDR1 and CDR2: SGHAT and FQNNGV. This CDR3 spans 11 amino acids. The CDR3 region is CASRDSRTQYF. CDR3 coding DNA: TGTGCCAGCAGAGACTCTCGGACGCAGTATTTT.

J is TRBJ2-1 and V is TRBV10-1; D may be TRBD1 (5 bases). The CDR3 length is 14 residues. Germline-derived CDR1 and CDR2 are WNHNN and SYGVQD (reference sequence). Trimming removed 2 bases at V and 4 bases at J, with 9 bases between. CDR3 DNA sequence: TGCGCCAGCAGTGAGCAGGGCAAATACAATGAGCAGTTCTTC. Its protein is CASSEQGKYNEQFF.

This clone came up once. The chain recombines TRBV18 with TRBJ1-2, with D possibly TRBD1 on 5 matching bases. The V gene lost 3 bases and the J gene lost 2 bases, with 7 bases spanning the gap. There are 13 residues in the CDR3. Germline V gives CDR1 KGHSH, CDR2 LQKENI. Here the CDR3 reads CASSPTENYGYTF. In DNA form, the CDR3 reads TGTGCCAGCTCACCGACAGAGAACTATGGCTACACCTTC.

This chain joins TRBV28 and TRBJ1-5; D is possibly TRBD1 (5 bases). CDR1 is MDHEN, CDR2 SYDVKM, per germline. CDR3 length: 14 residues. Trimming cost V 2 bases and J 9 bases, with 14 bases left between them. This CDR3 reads CASSLMGPGRPQHF. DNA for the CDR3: TGTGCCAGCAGTTTAATGGGGCCTGGGCGGCCCCAGCATTTT.

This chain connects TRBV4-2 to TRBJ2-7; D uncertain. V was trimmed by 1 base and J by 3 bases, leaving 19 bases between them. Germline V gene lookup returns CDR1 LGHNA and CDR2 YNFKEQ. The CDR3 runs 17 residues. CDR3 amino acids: CASSQVGGSQTGYEQYF. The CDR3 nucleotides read TGTGCCAGCAGCCAAGTAGGTGGGTCCCAGACGGGCTACGAGCAGTACTTC.

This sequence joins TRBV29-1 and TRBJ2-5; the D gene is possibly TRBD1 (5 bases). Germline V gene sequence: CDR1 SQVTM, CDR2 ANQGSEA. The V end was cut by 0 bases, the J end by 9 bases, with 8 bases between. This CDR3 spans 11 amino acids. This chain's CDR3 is CSVEDKGSQYF. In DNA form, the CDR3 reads TGCAGCGTTGAAGATAAGGGGTCCCAGTACTTC.

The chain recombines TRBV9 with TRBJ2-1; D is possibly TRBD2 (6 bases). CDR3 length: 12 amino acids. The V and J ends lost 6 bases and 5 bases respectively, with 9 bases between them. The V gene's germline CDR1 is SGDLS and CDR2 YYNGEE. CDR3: CASTGADNEQFF. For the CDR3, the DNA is TGTGCCAGCACGGGAGCTGACAATGAGCAGTTCTTC.

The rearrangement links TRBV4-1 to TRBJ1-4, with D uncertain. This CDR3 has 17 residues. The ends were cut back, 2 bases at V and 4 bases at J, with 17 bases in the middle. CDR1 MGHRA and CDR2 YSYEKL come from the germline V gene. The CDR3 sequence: CASSQKISDTLNEKLFF. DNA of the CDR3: TGCGCCAGCAGCCAAAAAATTTCCGACACCCTTAATGAAAAACTGTTTTTT.

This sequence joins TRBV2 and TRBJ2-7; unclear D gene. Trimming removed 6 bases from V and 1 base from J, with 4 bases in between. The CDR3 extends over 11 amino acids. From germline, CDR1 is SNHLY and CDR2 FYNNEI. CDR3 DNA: TGTGCCAGCAGCCAATCCTACGAGCAGTACTTC. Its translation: CASSQSYEQYF.

The CDR3 DNA reads TGCGCCAGCAGCCAACGAACGGGGGAGCAGTTCTTC. Translated: CASSQRTGEQFF. The chain uses TRBV4-3 and TRBJ2-1; D possibly corresponds to TRBD2 (5 bases). Germline-derived CDR1 and CDR2 are LGHNA and YSLEER. The CDR3 has 12 residues. V was cut by 2 bases and J by 10 bases, with 9 bases left in between.

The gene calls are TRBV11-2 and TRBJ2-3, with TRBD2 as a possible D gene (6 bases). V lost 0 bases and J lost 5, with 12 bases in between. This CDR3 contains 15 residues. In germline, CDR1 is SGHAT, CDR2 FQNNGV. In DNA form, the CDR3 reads TGTGCCAGCAGCTTAGAGAGCGGGCGGGGAGATACGCAGTATTTT. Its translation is CASSLESGRGDTQYF.

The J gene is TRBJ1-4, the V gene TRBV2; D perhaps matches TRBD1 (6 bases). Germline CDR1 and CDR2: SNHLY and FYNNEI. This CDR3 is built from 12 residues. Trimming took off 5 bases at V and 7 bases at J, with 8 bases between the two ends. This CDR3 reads CASSPDSEKLFF. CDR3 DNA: TGTGCCAGCAGTCCGGACAGTGAAAAACTGTTTTTT.

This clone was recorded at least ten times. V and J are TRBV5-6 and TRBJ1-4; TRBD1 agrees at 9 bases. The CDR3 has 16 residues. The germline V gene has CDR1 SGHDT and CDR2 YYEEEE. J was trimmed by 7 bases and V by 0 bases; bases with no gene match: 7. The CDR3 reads CASSLVPGQGSEKLFF. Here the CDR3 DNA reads TGTGCCAGCAGCTTGGTGCCGGGACAGGGTAGTGAAAAACTGTTTTTT.

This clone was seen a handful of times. The CDR3 spells CASSTWGQSTDTQYF. The CDR3 DNA reads TGTGCCAGTAGTACGTGGGGACAGAGCACAGATACGCAGTATTTT. The chain employs TRBV19 and TRBJ2-3, with 7 bases aligning to TRBD1. Germline CDR1 and CDR2: LNHDA and SQIVND (reference sequence). The CDR3 extends over 15 amino acids. The V gene end was trimmed by 4 bases and the J gene end by 0 bases; junction bases not matched to a gene: 4.

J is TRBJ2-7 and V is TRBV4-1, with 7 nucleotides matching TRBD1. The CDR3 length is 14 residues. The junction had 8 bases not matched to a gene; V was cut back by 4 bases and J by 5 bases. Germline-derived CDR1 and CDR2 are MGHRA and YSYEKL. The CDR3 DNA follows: TGCGCCAGCAGCCGAACAGGGGCAACGGACGAGCAGTACTTC. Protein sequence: CASSRTGATDEQYF.